This T cell receptor beta chain emerged from a study of OX40 agonist ivuxolimab in advanced cancers. Repertoires were generated with immunoSEQ multiplex PCR, while TCRdb's copy carries only in-frame clones and drops some. Among roughly 93,000 clones listed, just over 90% were seen once. Study-level findings and limits: Expanded peripheral T cell antigen specificity was not determined.

With respect to this clone: As yet, its antigen is unknown.

CDR1 SGHAT and CDR2 FQNNGV come from the germline V gene. V was trimmed by 1 base and J by 4 bases, leaving 4 bases between them. This CDR3 region has 12 residues. V usage is TRBV11-2 and J usage is TRBJ2-5; D is ambiguous. Specimen: CD4+ or CD8+ T cells sorted from blood, collected in a trial of the OX40 agonist ivuxolimab. This sequence was found in an adult with an advanced solid tumor such as melanoma, head and neck, liver or kidney cancer. Here the CDR3 reads CASSLVGETQYF. In DNA form, the CDR3 reads TGTGCCAGCAGCTTAGTGGGAGAGACCCAGTACTTC.